The 26 T cell receptor beta chains below all came from one sample that was sequenced in a study of blood T cell repertoires in COVID-19. Produced via immunoSEQ multiplex PCR; TCRdb's table is partial and in-frame only. The table shows about 350,000 clones, with roughly nine tenths occurring only once. Sequences were obtained from PBMCs or T cells enriched from blood (not recorded which). The receptors come from a woman under 40 who had recovered from COVID-19.

This clone came up once. The chain uses TRBV2 and TRBJ1-2; D remains ambiguous. Germline lookup yields CDR1 SNHLY and CDR2 FYNNEI. The V and J ends lost 6 bases and 4 bases respectively, with 15 bases between them. CDR3 length: 14 amino acids. The DNA for the CDR3 is TGTGCCAGCAGGGAGAATCGGCCTGGCTATGGCTACACCTTC. The encoded protein is CASRENRPGYGYTF.

The chain recombines TRBV6-5 with TRBJ2-1, with D maybe TRBD2 (6 bases). Trimming cost V 6 bases and J 2 bases, with 14 bases left between them. The CDR3 totals 15 residues. The germline gives CDR1 MNHEY, CDR2 SVGAGI. This chain's CDR3 is CASSRPLAAYNEQFF. The CDR3 region has the DNA TGTGCCAGCAGCCGACCACTAGCAGCCTACAATGAGCAGTTCTTC.

This clone was seen many times. V usage is TRBV7-9 and J usage is TRBJ1-1; the D gene is possibly TRBD1 (6 bases). This CDR3 is built from 14 residues. The V gene's germline CDR1 is SEHNR and CDR2 FQNEAQ (reference sequence). V was shortened by 5 bases and J by 4 bases, with 14 bases between the two germline ends. The CDR3 DNA reads as TGTGCCAGCAGCACTACAGGGTTGGGCACTGAAGCTTTCTTT. Translation gives CASSTTGLGTEAFF.

The chain combines TRBV19 with TRBJ2-4, with TRBD2 identical over 7 bases. The length of the CDR3 is 14 residues. With 7 bases clipped from V and 3 bases from J, the junction kept 6 bases outside the gene matches. Per germline, CDR1 LNHDA and CDR2 SQIVND (reference sequence). In DNA, the CDR3 is TGTGCCAGTACCCCCTCGGGGGGCAAAAACATTCAGTACTTC. Translation: CASTPSGGKNIQYF.

CDR3 loop: CASALQIYNSPLHF. DNA of the CDR3: TGTGCTAGTGCCCTACAGATTTATAATTCACCCCTCCACTTT. The genes are TRBV12-5 and TRBJ1-6; no clear D. V lost 7 bases and J 4 bases, leaving 11 bases between the germline ends. This CDR3 has 14 amino acids. CDR1 is LGHNT, CDR2 FRNRAP, per germline.

V usage is TRBV2 and J usage is TRBJ1-1; no definite D call. CDR3 length: 12 amino acids. The V gene lost 5 bases and the J gene lost 4 bases, with 8 bases spanning the gap. In germline, CDR1 is SNHLY, CDR2 FYNNEI. The CDR3 loop reads CASSSGLTEAFF. The CDR3 DNA reads as TGTGCCAGCAGTAGCGGCCTCACTGAAGCTTTCTTT.

The chain joins TRBV19 to TRBJ1-1; D is possibly TRBD1 (5 bases). Trimming shortened V by 0 bases and J by 0 bases, and 8 bases separated the two germline ends. CDR1 and CDR2 from the germline V gene are LNHDA and SQIVND (reference sequence). The CDR3 length is 15 residues. CDR3 nucleotides: TGTGCCAGTAGTATAGAAGGGGCCATGAACACTGAAGCTTTCTTT. Protein product: CASSIEGAMNTEAFF.

The rearrangement joins TRBV13 to TRBJ1-1; TRBD1 aligns across 8 bases. The CDR3 is 14 amino acids. With 4 bases clipped from V and 4 bases from J, the junction kept 5 bases outside the gene matches. Germline loops: CDR1 PRHDT, CDR2 FYEKMQ (reference sequence). In DNA, the CDR3 is TGTGCCAGCAGCTACCGGACAGGGTCCACTGAAGCTTTCTTT. It yields the protein CASSYRTGSTEAFF. The full variable domain, in which reference TRBV13 and TRBJ1-1 provide the parts outside the CDR3, is AAGVIQSPRHLIKEKRETATLKCYPIPRHDTVYWYQQGPGQDPQFLISFYEKMQSDKGSIPDRFSAQQFSDYHSELNMSSLELGDSALYFCASSYRTGSTEAFFGQGTRLTVV.

The chain is built from TRBV10-2 and TRBJ1-1; a possible D gene is TRBD1 (5 bases). The CDR3 consists of 14 residues. Germline lookup yields CDR1 WSHSY and CDR2 SAAADI. The germline V and J ends were trimmed by 2 bases and 2 bases, with 9 bases remaining between them. The chain's CDR3 is CASSEAGRNTEAFF. The CDR3 coding sequence is TGCGCCAGCAGTGAGGCAGGGCGAAACACTGAAGCTTTCTTT.

This chain connects TRBV12-5 to TRBJ2-1, with D possibly being TRBD1 (6 bases). Germline V gives CDR1 LGHNT, CDR2 FRNRAP. Trimming cost V 5 bases and J 7 bases, with 12 bases left between them. The CDR3 runs 13 residues. The CDR3 nucleotides are TGTGCTAGTGGTCCCGAGGGGGTGAATGAGCAGTTCTTC. It yields the protein CASGPEGVNEQFF.

This chain connects TRBV15 to TRBJ2-7, with D perhaps matching TRBD1 (6 bases). The length of the CDR3 is 14 residues. The germline V gene encodes CDR1 LNHNV and CDR2 YYDKDF (reference sequence). V was shortened by 1 base and J by 2 bases, with 9 bases between the two germline ends. The CDR3 nucleotides are TGTGCCACCAGCAGAGTGGCAGGGGCCTACGAGCAGTACTTC. Its protein is CATSRVAGAYEQYF.

This clone was counted a single time. The chain recombines TRBV28 with TRBJ2-7; the D gene is possibly TRBD2 (5 bases). The germline V and J ends were trimmed by 5 bases and 0 bases, with 26 bases remaining between them. The CDR3 is 19 amino acids. Germline V gives CDR1 MDHEN, CDR2 SYDVKM. The CDR3 protein is CASSRNRETNPPSSYEQYF. The CDR3 DNA reads TGTGCCAGCAGTCGCAACCGGGAAACCAATCCCCCTAGCTCCTACGAGCAGTACTTC. The full variable domain, rest sourced from reference TRBV28 and TRBJ2-7, is DVKVTQSSRYLVKRTGEKVFLECVQDMDHENMFWYRQDPGLGLRLIYFSYDVKMKEKGDIPEGYSVSREKKERFSLILESASTNQTSMYLCASSRNRETNPPSSYEQYFGPGTRLTVT.

This clone appeared once. V and J are TRBV11-2 and TRBJ2-5; D is perhaps TRBD1 (5 bases). CDR1 is SGHAT and CDR2 is FQNNGV in the germline V gene. The V end lost 6 bases, the J end lost 1 base, and 9 bases lay between the germline ends. This CDR3 has 13 amino acids. In DNA form, the CDR3 reads TGTGCCAGCAGTCAGGACATCCAAGAGACCCAGTACTTC. Translation: CASSQDIQETQYF.

The CDR3 protein is CASSHAGQQKGSDTQYF. CDR3 sequence (DNA): TGTGCCAGCAGCCACGCGGGACAGCAGAAGGGGTCAGATACGCAGTATTTT. The chain joins TRBV7-9 to TRBJ2-3; a possible D gene is TRBD1 (7 bases). Germline CDR1 and CDR2: SEHNR and FQNEAQ (reference sequence). The CDR3 covers 17 residues. Trimming shortened V by 5 bases and J by 4 bases, and 22 bases separated the two germline ends.

The rearrangement joins TRBV28 to TRBJ1-1, with TRBD1 matching 7 bases. Unmatched junction bases numbered 6, after V lost 5 bases and J lost 9 bases. CDR3 length equals 12 residues. Germline lookup yields CDR1 MDHEN and CDR2 SYDVKM. The CDR3 sequence is CASSLQGQQAFF. The CDR3 DNA sequence: TGTGCCAGCAGTCTTCAGGGACAGCAAGCTTTCTTT. The variable domain in full, with the rest retrieved from reference TRBV28 and TRBJ1-1, is DVKVTQSSRYLVKRTGEKVFLECVQDMDHENMFWYRQDPGLGLRLIYFSYDVKMKEKGDIPEGYSVSREKKERFSLILESASTNQTSMYLCASSLQGQQAFFGQGTRLTVV.

The chain uses TRBV24-1 and TRBJ2-3; D gene uncertain. The V end lost 2 bases, the J end lost 2 bases, and 7 bases lay between the germline ends. Germline V gene lookup returns CDR1 KGHDR and CDR2 SFDVKD. This CDR3 region has 14 residues. CDR3 amino acids: CATSDSGLTDTQYF. The CDR3 DNA reads as TGTGCCACCAGTGATTCGGGTCTCACAGATACGCAGTATTTT.

This sequence joins TRBV7-9 and TRBJ2-7; 7 nucleotides agree with TRBD1. With 5 bases clipped from V and 0 bases from J, the junction kept 4 bases outside the gene matches. Per germline, CDR1 SEHNR and CDR2 FQNEAQ (reference sequence). This CDR3 is built from 14 residues. Here the CDR3 reads CASSRTGVSYEQYF. The DNA for the CDR3 is TGTGCCAGCAGCCGGACAGGCGTCTCCTACGAGCAGTACTTC.

This clone was seen more than once but under ten times. The chain uses TRBV6-5 and TRBJ2-7, with D perhaps matching TRBD2 (7 bases). This CDR3 has 14 amino acids. V was clipped by 3 bases and J by 5 bases, with 14 bases between them. Germline V gene lookup returns CDR1 MNHEY and CDR2 SVGAGI. CDR3 nucleotide sequence: TGTGCCAGCAGTTATGCCGGGGGGCGAAACGAGCAGTACTTC. It codes for CASSYAGGRNEQYF.

V and J are TRBV5-1 and TRBJ2-7; maybe TRBD1 (6 bases). Germline lookup yields CDR1 SGHRS and CDR2 YFSETQ. The CDR3 loop spans 15 amino acids. V was cut by 0 bases and J by 3 bases, with 13 bases left in between. In DNA form, the CDR3 reads TGCGCCAGCAGCTTGGACAGGGAAACGATCTACGAGCAGTACTTC. This codes for CASSLDRETIYEQYF.

V usage is TRBV9 and J usage is TRBJ1-5; D uncertain. CDR3 size: 15 residues. Germline V CDR1 and CDR2: SGDLS, YYNGEE. V lost 0 bases, J lost 0 bases, and 7 bases lay in between. The CDR3 region is CASSVGSNSNQPQHF. DNA of the CDR3: TGTGCCAGCAGCGTAGGGAGTAATAGCAATCAGCCCCAGCATTTT.

There are a few counts of this clone. The chain uses TRBV27 and TRBJ1-6; a possible D gene is TRBD1 (5 bases). The V and J ends lost 2 bases and 5 bases respectively, with 7 bases between them. Germline loops: CDR1 MNHEY, CDR2 SMNVEV (reference sequence). This CDR3 contains 14 residues. In DNA, the CDR3 is TGTGCCAGCAGTTTAGTGACAGATAATTCACCCCTCCACTTT. Its translation is CASSLVTDNSPLHF.

V is TRBV7-8 and J is TRBJ2-1, with D possibly being TRBD1 (6 bases). The germline V gene has CDR1 SGHVS and CDR2 FQNEAQ. The ends were cut back, 6 bases at V and 6 bases at J, with 15 bases in the middle. The CDR3 spans 14 residues. The CDR3 region has the DNA TGTGCCAGCAGTCCTAGGTTGGACAGCAATGAGCAGTTCTTC. Its protein is CASSPRLDSNEQFF.

V usage is TRBV27 and J usage is TRBJ1-1, with no clear D. The CDR3 spans 15 residues. The germline CDR1 and CDR2 sequences are MNHEY and SMNVEV (reference sequence). Between the trimmed V and J ends, which lost 5 bases and 4 bases, there was a span of 17 bases. The CDR3 reads CASSPRPPGGTEAFF. The CDR3, as DNA: TGTGCCAGCAGTCCCAGACCCCCAGGTGGCACTGAAGCTTTCTTT.

The rearrangement joins TRBV28 to TRBJ1-2; D is undetermined. The CDR3 contains 18 residues. The germline CDR1 and CDR2 sequences are MDHEN and SYDVKM. V lost 6 bases to trimming and J lost 5 bases, with 28 bases between them. The CDR3 is CASSPFRSPMAGGYGYTF. In DNA form, the CDR3 reads TGTGCCAGCAGCCCATTCAGGTCCCCCATGGCGGGAGGGTATGGCTACACCTTC.

The V gene is TRBV6-5, the J gene TRBJ2-3; D possibly corresponds to TRBD1 (5 bases). The CDR3 runs 13 residues. Germline CDR1 MNHEY, CDR2 SVGAGI. The V and J ends lost 6 bases and 2 bases respectively, with 9 bases between them. CDR3 residues: CASSQGNTDTQYF. The CDR3 DNA is TGTGCCAGCAGCCAGGGTAACACAGATACGCAGTATTTT.

The V and J genes are TRBV27 and TRBJ1-2, with TRBD1 identical over 9 bases. Germline CDR1 is MNHEY and CDR2 is SMNVEV (reference sequence). There are 16 residues in the CDR3. V was pared by 2 bases and J by 4 bases, with 8 bases of the junction left unmatched. CDR3 in amino acids: CASSLATGGGFYGYTF. DNA for the CDR3: TGTGCCAGCAGTTTAGCCACAGGGGGCGGATTCTATGGCTACACCTTC.